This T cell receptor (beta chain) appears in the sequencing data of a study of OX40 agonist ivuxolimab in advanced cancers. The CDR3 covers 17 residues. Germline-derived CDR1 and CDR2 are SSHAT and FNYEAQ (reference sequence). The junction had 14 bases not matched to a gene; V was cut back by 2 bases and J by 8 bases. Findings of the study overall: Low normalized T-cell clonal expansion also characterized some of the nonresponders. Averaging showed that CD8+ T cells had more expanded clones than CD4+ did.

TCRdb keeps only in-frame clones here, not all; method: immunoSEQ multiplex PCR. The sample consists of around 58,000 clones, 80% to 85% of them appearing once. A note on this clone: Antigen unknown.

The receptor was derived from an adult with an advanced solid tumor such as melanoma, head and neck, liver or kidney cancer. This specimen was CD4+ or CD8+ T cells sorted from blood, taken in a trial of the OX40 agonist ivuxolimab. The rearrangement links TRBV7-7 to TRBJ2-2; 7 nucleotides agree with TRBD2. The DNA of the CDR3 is TGTGCCAGCAGCTTAAGGGTCAGCGGGATATCTGCTGGGGAGCTGTTTTTT. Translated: CASSLRVSGISAGELFF.